Reported below is one T cell receptor beta chain. Its antigen is not known. The entry originates in a study of T cell responses to AZD1222 COVID-19 vaccine. Clones were read by immunoSEQ multiplex PCR, and TCRdb kept only the in-frame ones, dropping some. In the table there are around 100,000 clones, about 90% of which are singletons. The study's findings and limits: Donor demographics were predominantly white British with a female majority; clonal diversity may be underestimated. Reports indicate that nearly half of spike-specific TCRs are directed at unmutated variant regions.

The CDR3 is made up of 11 amino acids. The germline V and J ends were trimmed by 7 bases and 3 bases, with 7 bases remaining between them. CDR1 MNHEY and CDR2 SMNVEV come from the germline V gene (reference sequence). The input for sequencing was peripheral blood, taken on day 0 of AZD1222 vaccination. The clonotype comes from an adult in good health. V usage is TRBV27 and J usage is TRBJ2-7; no clear D gene. The CDR3, as DNA: TGTGCCAGCAAGAAAAACTACGAGCAGTACTTC. Its protein product is CASKKNYEQYF.